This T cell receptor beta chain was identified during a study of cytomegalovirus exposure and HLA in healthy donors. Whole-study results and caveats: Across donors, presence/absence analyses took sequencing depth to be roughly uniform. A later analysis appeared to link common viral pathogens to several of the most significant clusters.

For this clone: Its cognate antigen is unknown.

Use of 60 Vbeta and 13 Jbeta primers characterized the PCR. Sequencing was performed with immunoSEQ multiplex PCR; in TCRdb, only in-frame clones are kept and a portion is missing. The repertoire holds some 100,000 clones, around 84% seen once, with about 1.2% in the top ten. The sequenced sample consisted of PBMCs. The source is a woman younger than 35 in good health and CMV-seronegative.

The CDR3 sequence is CASSLGQGYIQYF. The DNA for the CDR3 is TGTGCCAGCAGTCTCGGACAGGGTTACATTCAGTACTTC. J is TRBJ2-4 and V is TRBV27; 8 nucleotides agree with TRBD1. The junction had 5 bases not matched to a gene; V was cut back by 5 bases and J by 8 bases. This CDR3 region has 13 residues. CDR1 and CDR2 (germline): MNHEY, SMNVEV (reference sequence).